This TCR beta chain was recovered during a study of T cell changes during pregnancy in multiple sclerosis. CDR1 and CDR2 (germline): KGHSH, LQKENI. The J segment lost 3 bases and the V segment lost 0 bases, leaving 1 base of the junction unmatched. CDR3 length: 15 amino acids. The method was immunoSEQ multiplex PCR; TCRdb's version includes in-frame clones alone and lacks a portion of them. The table has some 93,000 clones, about 92% seen once. The V call is TRBV18, the J call TRBJ1-2, with 10 nucleotides matching TRBD1. The source is a female donor with multiple sclerosis, enrolled in a pregnancy study. The specimen comprised peripheral blood, sampled after pregnancy. The chain's CDR3 is CASSPPGQGYYGYTF. DNA for the CDR3: TGTGCCAGCTCACCACCGGGACAGGGGTACTATGGCTACACCTTC.